The 17 T cell receptor beta chains in this list originate from one sample, sequenced in a study of read filtering for tumor transcriptome and immune sequencing. The library was built from about 370 ng RNA with molecular barcoded adaptors for alpha/delta and beta/gamma chains. TCRdb redid the calling of the reads with MiXCR, one entry per CDR3 protein. The data contain over 80,000 distinct CDR3 sequences, approximately 13% of them seen just once; the ten biggest clones take up about 16%. Sequences were obtained from a population of CD138-negative cells sorted from bone marrow. These receptors originate from a donor aged 40 or over with multiple myeloma.

This chain joins TRBV12-5 and TRBJ1-5; 10 nucleotides agree with TRBD1. V dropped 5 bases and J dropped 7; count of bases not matched to a gene: 5. Germline loops: CDR1 LGHNT, CDR2 FRNRAP. CDR3 length: 14 residues. The CDR3 DNA sequence: TGTGCTAGTGGTCCTATGACAGGGGGCCAGCCCCAGCATTTT. Translated: CASGPMTGGQPQHF.

This clonotype was found many times. The chain carries TRBV6-6 and TRBJ2-2; 12 nucleotides match TRBD2. CDR3 length: 16 residues. From germline, CDR1 is MNHNY and CDR2 SVGAGI (reference sequence). With V trimmed by 0 bases and J by 6 bases, 2 bases remained unmatched. Written as DNA, the CDR3 is TGTGCCAGCAGTTACTCGGGGACTAGCGGGCCCGGGGAGCTGTTTTTT. Translated, it gives CASSYSGTSGPGELFF.

This chain joins TRBV12-3 or TRBV12-4 and TRBJ1-5; no firm D call. The V and J ends lost 3 bases and 0 bases respectively, with 6 bases between them. The CDR3 length is 14 residues. The CDR3 loop reads CASSFGYSNQPQHF. The CDR3 DNA reads as TGTGCCAGCAGTTTCGGCTATAGCAATCAGCCCCAGCATTTT.

This clonotype was picked up many times. This chain uses TRBV13 with TRBJ2-2; tentative D call: TRBD2 (5 bases). This CDR3 has 14 amino acids. Germline V gene sequence: CDR1 PRHDT, CDR2 FYEKMQ (reference sequence). V was pared by 4 bases and J by 5 bases, with 11 bases between. CDR3 amino acids: CASSSGLLTGELFF. The CDR3 bases are TGTGCCAGCAGCTCCGGACTCCTTACCGGGGAGCTGTTTTTT.

This clonotype has just one count. J is TRBJ2-1 and V is TRBV20-1; D assignment may be TRBD1 or TRBD2 (5 bases each). The germline CDR1 and CDR2 sequences are DFQATT and SNEGSKA (reference sequence). There are 15 residues in the CDR3. The V end was cut by 3 bases, the J end by 6 bases, with 18 bases between. Here the CDR3 DNA reads TGCAGTGCTAGGGAACCGGGGCTAAGAATCAATGAGCAGTTCTTC. The encoded protein is CSAREPGLRINEQFF.

At least ten counts were recorded for this clonotype. The chain combines TRBV7-9 with TRBJ2-7; 9 nucleotides match TRBD1. The length of the CDR3 is 16 residues. Germline loops: CDR1 SEHNR, CDR2 FQNEAQ (reference sequence). The V gene end was trimmed by 5 bases and the J gene end by 3 bases; junction bases not matched to a gene: 11. The CDR3 coding sequence is TGTGCCAGCAGCCTTACCGGGACAGGGATAAACTACGAGCAGTACTTC. This codes for CASSLTGTGINYEQYF.

The sample holds many counts of this clonotype. This sequence joins TRBV2 and TRBJ1-1; 9 bases map to TRBD1. The CDR3 has 13 amino acids. Germline-derived CDR1 and CDR2 are SNHLY and FYNNEI. With V trimmed by 7 bases and J by 2 bases, 2 bases remained unmatched. CDR3 sequence reads: CASKGQGNTEAFF. The CDR3 DNA reads TGTGCCAGCAAGGGACAGGGAAACACTGAAGCTTTCTTT.

The table lists this clonotype with many counts. The gene calls are TRBV20-1 and TRBJ1-1; 7 nucleotides match TRBD1. The V gene's germline CDR1 is DFQATT and CDR2 SNEGSKA (reference sequence). The CDR3 has 13 residues. Trimming removed 3 bases from V and 8 bases from J; junction bases left unmatched: 9. CDR3 sequence (DNA): TGCAGTGCTAGCGGGCAGGGGGTTATAGAAGCTTTCTTT. Translated, it gives CSASGQGVIEAFF.

V and J are TRBV5-1 and TRBJ2-2, with 7 positions matching TRBD1. Germline V CDR1 and CDR2: SGHRS, YFSETQ. The J segment lost 1 base and the V segment lost 1 base, leaving 7 bases of the junction unmatched. The CDR3 length is 17 residues. The CDR3 DNA follows: TGCGCCAGCAGCTTGAGAGGGGGCACCCAGAACACCGGGGAGCTGTTTTTT. As protein: CASSLRGGTQNTGELFF.

This clonotype occurred a few times. The gene calls are TRBV7-3 and TRBJ2-1; a possible D gene is TRBD1 (6 bases). CDR1 SGHTA and CDR2 FQGTGA come from the germline V gene. Trimming cost V 2 bases and J 8 bases, with 19 bases left between them. This CDR3 region has 16 residues. The CDR3 DNA reads TGTGCCAGCAGCTTATCAGGTGGAAAGGGGGTAGATGAGCAGTTCTTC. Translating gives CASSLSGGKGVDEQFF.

This clonotype was counted at least ten times. J is TRBJ2-4 and V is TRBV7-2; no clear D. The CDR3 has 15 amino acids. V gave up 11 bases and J gave up 4 bases, with 21 bases separating them. Germline lookup yields CDR1 SGHTA and CDR2 FQGNSA. The CDR3 region has the DNA TGTGCCGGAGCCCGCCGGGTTGACGGAAAAAACATTCAGTACTTC. This codes for CAGARRVDGKNIQYF. Full variable domain (remainder filled in from reference TRBV7-2 and TRBJ2-4): GAGVSQSPSNKVTEKGKDVELRCDPISGHTALYWYRQSLGQGLEFLIYFQGNSAPDKSGLPSDRFSAERTGGSVSTLTIQRTQQEDSAVYLCAGARRVDGKNIQYFGAGTRLSVL.

This clonotype was seen many times. Mismatch with germline at one junction end may stem from a read error. The V and J genes are TRBV7-8 and TRBJ2-1; 8 nucleotides agree with TRBD2. Germline CDR1 reads SGHVS; CDR2 reads FQNEAQ. The length of the CDR3 is 17 residues. The CDR3 loop reads CASILGLADSSYNEQFF. The CDR3 nucleotides read TGTGCCAGCATCTTAGGACTAGCAGATAGCTCCTACAATGAGCAGTTCTTC. Variable domain in full (rest from reference TRBV7-8 and TRBJ2-1): GAGVSQSPRYKVAKRGQDVALRCDPISGHVSLFWYQQALGQGPEFLTYFQNEAQLDKSGLPSDRFFAERPEGSVSTLKIQRTQQEDSAVYLCASILGLADSSYNEQFFGPGTRLTVL.

There are many counts of this clonotype. This chain joins TRBV29-1 and TRBJ2-1; 7 positions match TRBD2. The CDR3 is made up of 13 amino acids. The V and J ends lost 4 bases and 9 bases, in that order; junction bases with no gene match: 9. Germline lookup yields CDR1 SQVTM and CDR2 ANQGSEA. The CDR3 bases are TGCAGCGTTGTGGGACTATGGGAGGGTGAGCAGTTCTTC. Translated: CSVVGLWEGEQFF.

The V gene is TRBV2, the J gene TRBJ1-5, with D unresolved. The V end lost 2 bases, the J end lost 9 bases, and 11 bases lay between the germline ends. From germline, CDR1 is SNHLY and CDR2 FYNNEI. The CDR3 loop spans 13 amino acids. In DNA form, the CDR3 reads TGTGCCAGCAGTGAATCCTTCACTGGGCCCCAGCATTTT. Amino acid sequence: CASSESFTGPQHF.

The table lists this clonotype with many counts. The chain couples TRBV10-2 to TRBJ1-5; D possibly corresponds to TRBD1 (6 bases). The CDR3 contains 14 residues. Looked up from germline, CDR1 is WSHSY and CDR2 is SAAADI. V lost 5 bases to trimming and J lost 4 bases, with 12 bases between them. This chain's CDR3 is CASSRGAENQPQHF. CDR3 sequence (DNA): TGCGCCAGCAGTAGGGGGGCTGAGAATCAGCCCCAGCATTTT.

Of note for this clonotype: Since a much larger clone is just one base distant, this may be a read error. This sequence joins TRBV29-1 and TRBJ1-3; no clear D. Trimming removed 5 bases at V and 4 bases at J, with 6 bases between. CDR3 length: 11 residues. Germline CDR1 reads SQVTM; CDR2 reads ANQGSEA. In nucleotides, the CDR3 is TGCAGCGTTACCGTCGGAAACACCATATATTTT. It specifies CSVTVGNTIYF.

This clonotype was detected many times. The chain employs TRBV11-3 and TRBJ2-1; D not certain. V lost 0 bases to trimming and J lost 4 bases, with 7 bases between them. The CDR3 is 14 residues long. Germline V gene data show CDR1 as SGHNT and CDR2 as YENEEA. DNA of the CDR3: TGTGCCAGCAGCTTAGATCGGTGGTACAATGAGCAGTTCTTC. It specifies CASSLDRWYNEQFF.